This TCR beta chain was sequenced in a study of response to subunit inactivated influenza vaccine listed by TCRdb under 2018. Background on the whole study: Deep quantitative profiling of the T cell receptor repertoire was used in the study to follow responses to a trivalent subunit inactivated influenza vaccine.

Many counts were recorded for this clonotype. The clone's antigen remains unknown. The input lacks base qualities; no much larger clone sits a single base away. Library preparation was by RT-PCR. TCRdb records Illumina HiSeq 2500 as the sequencer. TCRdb reprocessing: public reads trimmed at Q25 with fastp, clones called with MiXCR, in-frame beta chains kept. Rows are combined by CDR3 protein, so each entry shows the most common genes and DNA. The sample table contains more than 450,000 distinct CDR3 sequences; only one count was recorded for around 11% of them. The leading ten clones occupy 10% of the sample. From the cysteine up to the phenylalanine, the CDR3 has a length of 12 residues. The kept DNA is CDR3 alone, 36 bases in frame from the first base. V is clipped by 2 bases and J by 4 bases, and the sequence between their germline boundaries is 5 bases long. Per the germline V gene, SGHRS is the CDR1 and YFSETQ is the CDR2.

Results the study describes overall, beyond this receptor: According to the authors, only a limited number of new T cells may be recruited by each seasonal influenza vaccination.

The chain was built from TRBV5-1 and TRBJ2-3, with the identity of the D gene unclear. The sample here was PBMCs from blood, taken on the day of vaccination. The origin of this receptor is a man aged 45-65 years who received an inactivated influenza vaccine. Donor details come from another sample of the same person, matched by shared clones. The CDR3 has the sequence CASSLEADTQYF. The DNA is TGCGCCAGCAGCTTAGAAGCAGATACGCAGTATTTT.